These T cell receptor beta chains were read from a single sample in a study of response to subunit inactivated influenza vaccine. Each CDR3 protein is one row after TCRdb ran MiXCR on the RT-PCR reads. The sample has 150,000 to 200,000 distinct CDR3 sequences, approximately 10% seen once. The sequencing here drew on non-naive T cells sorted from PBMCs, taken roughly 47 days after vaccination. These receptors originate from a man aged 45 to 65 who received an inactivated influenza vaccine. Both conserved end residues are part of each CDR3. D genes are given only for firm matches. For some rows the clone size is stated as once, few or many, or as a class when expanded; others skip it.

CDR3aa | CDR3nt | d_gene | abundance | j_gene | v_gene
CASSNVTHRGILSQPQHF | TGTGCCAGCAGCAACGTCACTCACAGGGGGATCCTTAGTCAGCCCCAGCATTTT | NA | NA | TRBJ1-5 | TRBV21-1
CASSIGDAIKGEQYF | TGTGCCAGCAGTATTGGGGACGCTATTAAAGGCGAGCAGTACTTC | NA | few | TRBJ2-7 | TRBV12-3/TRBV12-4
CASSLAGGRENYGYTF | TGCGCCAGCAGCTTGGCCGGGGGCCGAGAAAACTATGGCTACACCTTC | NA | NA | TRBJ1-2 | TRBV5-1
CASSPVGIGETQYF | TGTGCCAGCTCACCGGTGGGAATAGGAGAGACCCAGTACTTC | NA | few | TRBJ2-5 | TRBV18
CASSKDPLRGGETQYF | TGTGCCAGCAGCAAAGATCCCCTACGGGGGGGAGAGACCCAGTACTTC | NA | NA | TRBJ2-5 | TRBV21-1
CASSSAYPSNRGFGYEQYF | TGTGCCAGCAGTTCCGCTTACCCCTCCAACAGGGGTTTTGGCTACGAGCAGTACTTC | TRBD1 | many | TRBJ2-7 | TRBV6-2/TRBV6-3
CSARVPGSYEQYF | TGCAGTGCTAGGGTTCCGGGTTCTTACGAGCAGTACTTC | NA | NA | TRBJ2-7 | TRBV20-1
CASSRGVEAGELFF | TGTGCCAGCAGTCGGGGGGTCGAGGCCGGGGAGCTGTTTTTT | TRBD2 | many | TRBJ2-2 | TRBV12-3/TRBV12-4
CASSQGVQRLLNTEAFF | TGTGCCAGCAGCCAGGGGGTTCAGCGGCTCCTGAACACTGAAGCTTTCTTT | NA | few | TRBJ1-1 | TRBV3-1
CASSKDRETEAFF | TGTGCCAGCAGCAAGGACAGGGAGACTGAAGCTTTCTTT | TRBD1 | NA | TRBJ1-1 | TRBV5-4
CASSSGVGKLFF | TGTGCCAGCAGTTCAGGGGTCGGAAAACTGTTTTTT | NA | few | TRBJ1-4 | TRBV12-3/TRBV12-4
CSARYAGYNSPLHF | TGCAGTGCTAGATACGCCGGCTATAATTCACCCCTCCACTTT | NA | once | TRBJ1-6 | TRBV20-1
CATMADGSSYNEQFF | TGTGCCACCATGGCAGACGGCAGCTCCTACAATGAGCAGTTCTTC | NA | many | TRBJ2-1 | TRBV2
CASSLVSAGELFF | TGTGCCAGCAGCTTAGTCTCAGCCGGGGAGCTGTTTTTT | NA | many | TRBJ2-2 | TRBV11-3
CASSLDPPGTEAFF | TGCGCCAGCAGCTTGGACCCCCCGGGGACTGAAGCTTTCTTT | NA | many | TRBJ1-1 | TRBV5-1
CASSSTLWETGGEQYF | TGTGCCAGCAGCTCAACATTGTGGGAAACGGGTGGCGAGCAGTACTTC | NA | many | TRBJ2-7 | TRBV7-2
CASRKNRTRNEQFF | TGTGCCAGCCGAAAGAATCGGACCCGCAATGAGCAGTTCTTC | NA | few | TRBJ2-1 | TRBV27
CSADRDSQETQYF | TGCAGTGCTGACCGGGACTCACAAGAGACCCAGTACTTC | NA | few | TRBJ2-5 | TRBV20-1
CASRATSGRGLEF | TGTGCCAGCAGGGCTACTAGCGGGAGAGGCCTTGAGTTC | TRBD2 | NA | TRBJ2-4 | TRBV7-3
CSVPPTLGSRSTDTQYF | TGCAGCGTTCCGCCAACTCTTGGGTCCCGGAGCACAGATACGCAGTATTTT | NA | NA | TRBJ2-3 | TRBV29-1
CSVAGTGGHEQFF | TGCAGTGTCGCCGGGACAGGGGGCCATGAGCAGTTCTTC | TRBD1 | NA | TRBJ2-1 | TRBV20-1
CASTTGLAGGKYQETQYF | TGTGCCAGCACCACAGGACTAGCGGGAGGAAAATACCAAGAGACCCAGTACTTC | TRBD2 | few | TRBJ2-5 | TRBV12-3/TRBV12-4
CASSHRRAGGGDTQYF | TGTGCCAGCAGTCACAGGCGGGCGGGGGGAGGAGATACGCAGTATTTT | TRBD2 | NA | TRBJ2-3 | TRBV12-3/TRBV12-4
CASREVYSNQPQHF | TGTGCCAGCAGAGAAGTCTATAGCAATCAGCCCCAGCATTTT | NA | few | TRBJ1-5 | TRBV6-2/TRBV6-3
CASSLNRDSNEKLFF | TGTGCCAGCAGTTTGAACCGGGACAGTAATGAAAAACTGTTTTTT | TRBD1 | many | TRBJ1-4 | TRBV12-3/TRBV12-4
CSAPRRTTSPETQYF | TGCAGTGCCCCGAGGCGAACCACATCCCCAGAGACCCAGTACTTC | NA | NA | TRBJ2-5 | TRBV20-1
CASSYGTGELFF | TGTGCCAGCAGTTACGGCACCGGGGAGCTGTTTTTT | NA | NA | TRBJ2-2 | TRBV12-3/TRBV12-4
CASSQSRGGNEQFF | TGTGCCAGCAGCCAATCGAGGGGGGGAAATGAGCAGTTCTTC | NA | NA | TRBJ2-1 | TRBV16